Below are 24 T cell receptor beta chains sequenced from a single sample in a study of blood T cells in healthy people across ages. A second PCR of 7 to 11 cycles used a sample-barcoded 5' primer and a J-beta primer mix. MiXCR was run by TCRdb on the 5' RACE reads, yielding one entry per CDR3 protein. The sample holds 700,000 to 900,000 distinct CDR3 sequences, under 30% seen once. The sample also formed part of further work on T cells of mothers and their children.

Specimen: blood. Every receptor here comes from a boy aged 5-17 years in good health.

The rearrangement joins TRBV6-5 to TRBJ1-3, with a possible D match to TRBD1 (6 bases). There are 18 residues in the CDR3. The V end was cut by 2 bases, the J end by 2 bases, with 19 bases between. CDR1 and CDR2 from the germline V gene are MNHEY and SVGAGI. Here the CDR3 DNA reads TGTGCCAGCAGTTACAGCGGAGGACAGCTCCGCCCTGGAAACACCATATATTTT. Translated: CASSYSGGQLRPGNTIYF.

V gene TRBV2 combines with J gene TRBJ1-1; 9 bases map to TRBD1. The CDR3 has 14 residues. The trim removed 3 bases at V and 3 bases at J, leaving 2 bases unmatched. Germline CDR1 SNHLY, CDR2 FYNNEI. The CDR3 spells CASSDTGGYTEAFF. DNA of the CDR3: TGTGCCAGCAGTGACACAGGGGGCTACACTGAAGCTTTCTTT.

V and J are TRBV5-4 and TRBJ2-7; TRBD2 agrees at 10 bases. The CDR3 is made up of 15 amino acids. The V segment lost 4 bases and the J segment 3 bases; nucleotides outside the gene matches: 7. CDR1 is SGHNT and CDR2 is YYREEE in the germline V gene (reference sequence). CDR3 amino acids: CASSKLAGNRYEQYF. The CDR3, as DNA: TGTGCCAGCAGCAAACTAGCGGGGAATCGCTACGAGCAGTACTTC.

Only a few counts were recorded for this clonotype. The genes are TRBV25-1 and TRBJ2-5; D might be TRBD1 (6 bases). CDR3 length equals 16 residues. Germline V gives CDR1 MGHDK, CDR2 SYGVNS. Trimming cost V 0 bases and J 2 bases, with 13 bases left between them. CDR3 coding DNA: TGTGCCAGCAGTGAATATAGGGCAGGGGAACAAGAGACCCAGTACTTC. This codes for CASSEYRAGEQETQYF.

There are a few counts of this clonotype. As DNA, the CDR3 is TGTGCCAGCAGTCCCGGGACAGGAATTAGAGCTTTCTTT. Its protein product is CASSPGTGIRAFF. This chain links TRBV7-9 with TRBJ1-1; TRBD1 matches 8 bases. The junction had 10 bases not matched to a gene; V was cut back by 6 bases and J by 10 bases. Looked up from germline, CDR1 is SEHNR and CDR2 is FQNEAQ (reference sequence). The CDR3 consists of 13 residues.

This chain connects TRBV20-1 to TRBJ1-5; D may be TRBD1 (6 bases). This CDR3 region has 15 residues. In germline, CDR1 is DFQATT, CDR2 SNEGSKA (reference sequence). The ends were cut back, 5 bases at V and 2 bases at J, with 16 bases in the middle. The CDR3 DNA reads TGCAGTGCTGGGGGGGCACCACGGGGCAATCAGCCCCAGCATTTT. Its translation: CSAGGAPRGNQPQHF.

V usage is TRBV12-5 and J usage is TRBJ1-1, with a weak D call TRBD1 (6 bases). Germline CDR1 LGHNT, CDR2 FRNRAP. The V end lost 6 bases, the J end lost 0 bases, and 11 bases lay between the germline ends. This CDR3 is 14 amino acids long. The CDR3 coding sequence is TGTGCTAGTGGCCGAGGACAGATGAACACTGAAGCTTTCTTT. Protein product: CASGRGQMNTEAFF.

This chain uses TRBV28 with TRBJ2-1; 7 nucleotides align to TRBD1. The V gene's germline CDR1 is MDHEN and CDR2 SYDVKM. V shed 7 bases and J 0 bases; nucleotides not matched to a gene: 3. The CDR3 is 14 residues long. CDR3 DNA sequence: TGTGCCAGCAACAACAGGGGCTCCTACAATGAGCAGTTCTTC. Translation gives CASNNRGSYNEQFF.

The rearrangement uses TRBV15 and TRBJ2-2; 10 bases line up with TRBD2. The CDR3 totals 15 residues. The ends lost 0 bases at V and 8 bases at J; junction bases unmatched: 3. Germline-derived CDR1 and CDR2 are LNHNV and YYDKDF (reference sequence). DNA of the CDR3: TGTGCCACCAGCAGAGATGCTAGCGGGGGAGGGGAGCTGTTTTTT. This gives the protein CATSRDASGGGELFF.

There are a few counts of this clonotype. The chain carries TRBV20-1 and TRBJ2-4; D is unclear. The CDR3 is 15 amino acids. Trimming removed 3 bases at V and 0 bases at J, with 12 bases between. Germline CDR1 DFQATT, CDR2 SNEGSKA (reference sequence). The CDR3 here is CSASMTELAKNIQYF. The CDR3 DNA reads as TGCAGTGCTAGTATGACGGAGCTAGCCAAAAACATTCAGTACTTC.

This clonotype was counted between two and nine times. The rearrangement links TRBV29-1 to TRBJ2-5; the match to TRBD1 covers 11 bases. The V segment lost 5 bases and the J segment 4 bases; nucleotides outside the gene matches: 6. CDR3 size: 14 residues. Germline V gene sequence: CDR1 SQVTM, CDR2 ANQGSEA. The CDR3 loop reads CSVTGTGGSETQYF. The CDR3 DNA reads TGCAGCGTTACCGGGACAGGGGGGTCAGAGACCCAGTACTTC.

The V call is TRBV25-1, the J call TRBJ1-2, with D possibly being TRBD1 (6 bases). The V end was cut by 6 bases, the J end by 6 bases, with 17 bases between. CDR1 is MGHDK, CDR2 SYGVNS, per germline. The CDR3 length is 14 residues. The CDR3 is CASSGRGPLNGYTF. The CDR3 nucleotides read TGTGCCAGCAGCGGCAGGGGCCCCCTTAATGGCTACACCTTC.

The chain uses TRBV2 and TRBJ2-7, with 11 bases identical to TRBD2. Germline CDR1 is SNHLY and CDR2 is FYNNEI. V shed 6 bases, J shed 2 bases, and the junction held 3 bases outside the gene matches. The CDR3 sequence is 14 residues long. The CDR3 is CASRGTSGPYEQYF. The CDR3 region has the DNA TGTGCCAGCAGAGGGACTAGCGGACCCTACGAGCAGTACTTC.

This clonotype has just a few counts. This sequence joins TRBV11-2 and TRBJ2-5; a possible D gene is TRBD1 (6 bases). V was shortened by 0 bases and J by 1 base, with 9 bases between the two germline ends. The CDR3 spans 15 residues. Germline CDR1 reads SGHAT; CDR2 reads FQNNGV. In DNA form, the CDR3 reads TGTGCCAGCAGCTTAGATACGACAGGCCAAGAGACCCAGTACTTC. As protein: CASSLDTTGQETQYF.

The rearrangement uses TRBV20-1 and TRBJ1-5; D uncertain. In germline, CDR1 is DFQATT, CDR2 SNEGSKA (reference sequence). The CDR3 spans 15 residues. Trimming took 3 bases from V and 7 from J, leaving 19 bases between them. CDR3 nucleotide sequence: TGCAGTGCTAGGATAGGTGCTCGGGAAGGGCAGCCCCAGCATTTT. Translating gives CSARIGAREGQPQHF.

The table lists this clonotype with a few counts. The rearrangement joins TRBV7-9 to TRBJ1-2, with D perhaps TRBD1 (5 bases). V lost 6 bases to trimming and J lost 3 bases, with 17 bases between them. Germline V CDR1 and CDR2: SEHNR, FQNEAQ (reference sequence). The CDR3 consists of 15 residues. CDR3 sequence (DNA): TGTGCCAGCAGTACCCGTGGGAGGGGCGACTATGGCTACACCTTC. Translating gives CASSTRGRGDYGYTF.

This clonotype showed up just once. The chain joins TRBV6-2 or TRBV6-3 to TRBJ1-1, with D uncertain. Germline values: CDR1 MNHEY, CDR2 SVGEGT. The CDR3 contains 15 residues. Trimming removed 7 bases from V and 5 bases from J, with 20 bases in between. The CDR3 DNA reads TGTGCCAGCAAACCCCCTGGGCAGCTAGGAACTGAAGCTTTCTTT. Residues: CASKPPGQLGTEAFF.

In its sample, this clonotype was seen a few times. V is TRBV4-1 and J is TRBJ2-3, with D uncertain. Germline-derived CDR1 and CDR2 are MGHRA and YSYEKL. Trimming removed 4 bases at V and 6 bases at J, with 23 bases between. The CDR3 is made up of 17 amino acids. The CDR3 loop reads CASSPLRTYSRSDTQYF. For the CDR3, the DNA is TGCGCCAGCAGCCCCCTCAGGACGTACAGTCGTTCGGATACGCAGTATTTT.

CDR3 in DNA: TGTGCCAGCAGTAGCCTGGACGGCAGTGAAGCTTTCTTT. Encoded protein: CASSSLDGSEAFF. J is TRBJ1-1 and V is TRBV6-6, with D unresolved. The V end was cut by 5 bases, the J end by 7 bases, with 14 bases between. The CDR3 length is 13 residues. Germline CDR1 MNHNY, CDR2 SVGAGI (reference sequence).

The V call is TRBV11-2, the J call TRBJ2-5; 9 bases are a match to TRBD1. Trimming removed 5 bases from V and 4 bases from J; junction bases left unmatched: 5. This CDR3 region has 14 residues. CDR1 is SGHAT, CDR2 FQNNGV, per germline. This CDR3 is CASSQGQGPETQYF. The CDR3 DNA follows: TGTGCCAGCAGCCAGGGACAGGGCCCAGAGACCCAGTACTTC.

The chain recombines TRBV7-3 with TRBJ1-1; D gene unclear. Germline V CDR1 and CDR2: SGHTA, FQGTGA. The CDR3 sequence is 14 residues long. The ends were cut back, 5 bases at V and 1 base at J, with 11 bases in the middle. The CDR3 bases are TGTGCCAGCAGCGCGTCCAGAACGAACACTGAAGCTTTCTTT. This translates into CASSASRTNTEAFF.

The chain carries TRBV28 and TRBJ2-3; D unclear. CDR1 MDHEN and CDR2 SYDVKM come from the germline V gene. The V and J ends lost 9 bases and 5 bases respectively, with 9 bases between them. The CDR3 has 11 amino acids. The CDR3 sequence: CASGRLDTQYF. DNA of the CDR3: TGTGCCAGTGGAAGATTAGATACGCAGTATTTT.

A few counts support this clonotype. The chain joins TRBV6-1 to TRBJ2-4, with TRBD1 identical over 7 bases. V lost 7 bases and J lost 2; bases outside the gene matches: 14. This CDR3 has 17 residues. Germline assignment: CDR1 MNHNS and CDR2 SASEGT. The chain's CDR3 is CASTRTGGIGSKNIQYF. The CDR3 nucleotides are TGTGCCAGCACAAGGACAGGTGGGATTGGGTCCAAAAACATTCAGTACTTC.

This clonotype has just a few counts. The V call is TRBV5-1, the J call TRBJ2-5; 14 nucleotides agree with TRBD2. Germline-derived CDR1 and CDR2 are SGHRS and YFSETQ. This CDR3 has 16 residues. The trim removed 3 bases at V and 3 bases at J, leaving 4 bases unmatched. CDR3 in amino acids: CASSWGTSGGEETQYF. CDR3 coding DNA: TGCGCCAGCAGCTGGGGGACTAGCGGGGGAGAAGAGACCCAGTACTTC.